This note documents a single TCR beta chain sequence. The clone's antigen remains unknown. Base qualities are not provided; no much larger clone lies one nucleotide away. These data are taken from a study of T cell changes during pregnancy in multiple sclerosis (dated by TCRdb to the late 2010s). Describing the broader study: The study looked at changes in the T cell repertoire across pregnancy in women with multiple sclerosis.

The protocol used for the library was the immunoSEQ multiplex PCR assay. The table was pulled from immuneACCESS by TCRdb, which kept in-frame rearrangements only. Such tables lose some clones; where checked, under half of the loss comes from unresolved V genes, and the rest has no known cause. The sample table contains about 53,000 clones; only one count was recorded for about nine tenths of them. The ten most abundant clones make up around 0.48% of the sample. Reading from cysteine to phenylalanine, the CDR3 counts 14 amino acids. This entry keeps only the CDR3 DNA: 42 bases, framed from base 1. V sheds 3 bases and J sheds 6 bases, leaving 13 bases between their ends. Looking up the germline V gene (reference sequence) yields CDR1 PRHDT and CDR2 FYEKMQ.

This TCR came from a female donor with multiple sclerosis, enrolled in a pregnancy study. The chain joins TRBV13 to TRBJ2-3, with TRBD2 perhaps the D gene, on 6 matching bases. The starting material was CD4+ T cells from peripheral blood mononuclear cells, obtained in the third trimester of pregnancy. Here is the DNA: TGTGCCAGCAGCTTTATCGGGGGTCGGGATACGCAGTATTTT. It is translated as CASSFIGGRDTQYF.